The rows below give T cell receptor beta chains drawn from one sample of a study of long-term antiretroviral therapy in people with HIV. Libraries were prepared by immunoSEQ multiplex PCR; TCRdb keeps only in-frame clonotypes and omits some of them. This sample carries more than 15,000 clones, 78% of them seen once, and the ten largest clones take approximately 12%. The input for sequencing was unsorted PBMCs, taken around 3.2 years after starting antiretroviral therapy. Receptors originate from a woman in her forties with HIV. Both conserved end residues are part of each CDR3. Fields, in order: clone size, D gene, V gene, J gene, CDR3 DNA, CDR3 protein. A D gene is named only where the DNA matches it firmly. The size of a clone is reported for some rows only, either as once, few or many, or as a class for expanded clones.

>-|-|TRBV5-1|TRBJ2-1
TGCGCCAGCAGCCCCCAGGGGCGGGAAGAGCAGTTCTTC
CASSPQGREEQFF
>once|-|TRBV7-9|TRBJ1-5
TGTGCCAGCAGCTTAGTACCTAAGGGGGGCCGGGTTGGGCCCCAGCATTTT
CASSLVPKGGRVGPQHF
>-|-|TRBV14|TRBJ1-4
TGTGCCAGCAGCCAATCCGGGACTTTAAATGAAAAACTGTTTTTT
CASSQSGTLNEKLFF
>-|-|TRBV30|TRBJ1-4
TGTGCCTTCTACAGGATCCCTAATGAAAAACTGTTTTTT
CAFYRIPNEKLFF
>-|-|TRBV7-9|TRBJ1-2
TGTGCCAGCAGCTTAATGGAGTATGGTGGCTACACCTTC
CASSLMEYGGYTF
>few|-|TRBV2|TRBJ1-2
TGTGCCAGTTCTGGGGTTGGCTACACCTTC
CASSGVGYTF
>-|-|TRBV29-1|TRBJ2-5
TGCAGCGTTTCCGCTGGGGACGGAGAGACCCAGTACTTC
CSVSAGDGETQYF
>-|-|TRBV6-5|TRBJ2-1
TGTGCCAGCAGTTACACTTTTGACAAGAGCTACAATGAGCAGTTCTTC
CASSYTFDKSYNEQFF
>-|TRBD1|TRBV28|TRBJ2-5
TGTGCCAGCAGTCAAACCCGACAGGGTAGGGAGTACTTC
CASSQTRQGREYF
>-|TRBD1|TRBV19|TRBJ1-2
TGTGCCAGTAAGCCGACAGGGGGCTTCTATGGCTACACCTTC
CASKPTGGFYGYTF
>few|-|TRBV5-4|TRBJ2-1
TGTGCCAGCAGCTTCTCGTATGAGCAGTTCTTC
CASSFSYEQFF
>-|TRBD1|TRBV27|TRBJ1-6
TGTGCCAGCAGTCTACAGACAGGGACTACTTCACCCCTCCACTTT
CASSLQTGTTSPLHF
>-|-|TRBV18|TRBJ1-1
TGTGCCAGCTCACCTAGGGAGGAAGGGACCGGTGAAGCTTTCTTT
CASSPREEGTGEAFF
>few|-|TRBV30|TRBJ1-1
TGTGCCTGGAGCGTGAGCAGGCGGGCTTTCTTT
CAWSVSRRAFF
>once|TRBD2|TRBV7-9|TRBJ2-1
TGTGCCAGCAGCCCCCTTGGGCTAGCGGGGTACAATGAGCAGTTCTTC
CASSPLGLAGYNEQFF
>-|-|TRBV27|TRBJ2-1
TGTGCCAGCAGTTCCATAGACGGCCCCCTTAGGGACAATGAGCAGTTCTTC
CASSSIDGPLRDNEQFF
>-|-|TRBV5-1|TRBJ1-1
TGCGCCAGCAGCTTGGCCGCCAAGAACACTGAAGCTTTCTTT
CASSLAAKNTEAFF
>-|-|TRBV6-1|TRBJ1-5
TGTGCCAGCAGTGAGGGCAGCAATCAGCCCCAGCATTTT
CASSEGSNQPQHF
>-|TRBD1|TRBV9|TRBJ2-7
TGTGCCAGCTCCTACGGGACAGGGGTCTACGAGCAGTACTTC
CASSYGTGVYEQYF
>few|-|TRBV21-1|TRBJ1-2
TGTGCCAGCAGCACGGCACCGGGACTAAGTTGGGGCTACACCTTC
CASSTAPGLSWGYTF
>-|-|TRBV2|TRBJ1-5
TGTGCCAGCAGTGAGGGCAGGGGAGTAGGACAGCCCCAGCATTTT
CASSEGRGVGQPQHF
>-|-|TRBV10-3|TRBJ1-2
TGTGCATCATCCGGGGGGGGTGGCTACACCTTC
CASSGGGGYTF
>-|TRBD2|TRBV14|TRBJ2-7
TGTGCCAGCAACCAACTAGCGGGGGACTACGAGCAGTACTTC
CASNQLAGDYEQYF
>-|-|TRBV7-9|TRBJ2-6
TGTGCCAGCAGCTTATTGGGGGTCGGGGCCAACGTCCTGACTTTC
CASSLLGVGANVLTF
>-|TRBD1|TRBV5-1|TRBJ1-1
TGCGCCAGCAGGATAAAGACAGGGACCCTCACTGAAGCTTTCTTT
CASRIKTGTLTEAFF
>few|-|TRBV5-6|TRBJ1-4
TGTGCCAGCAGCTTGATGGGGGAAAGTAATGAAAAACTGTTTTTT
CASSLMGESNEKLFF
>-|-|TRBV11-2|TRBJ2-3
TGTGCCAGCAGCGCTTCTAGGGGCACAGATACGCAGTATTTT
CASSASRGTDTQYF
>-|-|TRBV18|TRBJ1-6
TGTGCCAGCTCACCACGATCGATATCCCAAAACGATTCACCCCTCCACTTT
CASSPRSISQNDSPLHF
>-|-|TRBV6-5|TRBJ2-7
TGTGCCAGCAGTTACTCGGGCAGGGACAACGAGCAGTACTTC
CASSYSGRDNEQYF